What follows is one T cell receptor (beta chain) and its context. Its antigen is unknown. The data were obtained in a study of T cell responses to AZD1222 COVID-19 vaccine. Findings and limits, study-wide: After two AZD1222 doses, spike-specific TCR breadth and depth rose versus day 0. Baseline seropositives among AZD1222 recipients totaled only five to seven. White British people made up most donors, females outnumbered males, and clonal diversity was possibly underestimated. Spike-wide coverage was observed for vaccine-associated CD4 TCRs, with dominant responses at 160-218 and 743-854.

Generated by immunoSEQ multiplex PCR, the TCRdb table keeps only in-frame clones and is missing some. The top ten hold just over 4% of the sample, which has some 96,000 clones, more than 70% seen once. Germline V gene lookup returns CDR1 SQVTM and CDR2 ANQGSEA. V was clipped by 6 bases and J by 12 bases, with 12 bases between them. The CDR3 has 10 amino acids. This sequence joins TRBV29-1 and TRBJ2-1; D ambiguous. This TCR came from an adult in good health. Sequencing was performed on peripheral blood, taken on day 0 of MenACWY control vaccination. This CDR3 is CSVHGIGQFF. CDR3 nucleotides: TGCAGCGTCCATGGAATTGGGCAGTTCTTC.